This T cell receptor (beta chain) was identified during a study of shared clonotypes between healthy human individuals (TCRdb year 2020). Study-wide context: The cohort comprised a couple of women and a few men aged 18 to 49 years. For each donor, CD4 naive and CD4 memory were each given three plates, CD8 naive was given two plates, and CD8 memory was given one plate. Blood TCR repertoires of 5 or 6 healthy adults were deeply sequenced to estimate repertoire size and the extent of clonotype sharing between individuals. To increase sequencing depth and limit assay-specific biases, different laboratories used diverse techniques to prepare libraries and sequence TCR repertoires. Leukapheresis yielded between about 0.94 and 9 billion PBMCs per donor.

Per the germline V gene, MGHDK is the CDR1 and SYGVNS is the CDR2. The CDR3 contains 15 residues, cysteine and phenylalanine counted. The kept DNA is CDR3 alone, 45 bases in frame from the first base. At the junction V is shortened by 8 bases and J by 1 base; bases outside the gene matches: 7. TCR CDR3 regions were amplified from genomic DNA by multiplex PCR using the deep immunoSEQ assay. Genomic DNA extracted from each cell subset was distributed evenly over all wells of several immunoSEQ 96-well plates, and each plate served as one replicate. Each replicate PCR for sorted subsets received about 200 ng genomic DNA, equal to about 30,000 T cell genomes. The purified libraries were quantified using a Qubit 3.0 fluorometer, sized with a Bioanalyzer 2100, and then quantified again using the KAPA Library Quantification kit. A separate single-read 150-cycle Illumina NextSeq 550 flow cell was used to sequence each immunoSEQ 96-well plate. The authors' pipeline ran thus. Because only junctional sequences without quality scores were contained in the immunoSEQ output, filtering matching that applied to full-length reads could not be performed. To assign V/J genes and CDR3, sequences were annotated using PyIR, a Python wrapper for IgBLAST v1.9, with IMGT germline references. Reads were removed for weak V/J assignments (E-value above 1e-6), missing CDR3, stop codons, out-of-frame junctions, or ambiguous translated residues. A V3J clonotype was defined by an identical inferred V gene, J gene, and CDR3 amino acid sequence. Percentage overlap between repertoires was calculated by dividing the number of shared unique clonotypes by the size of the smaller repertoire. Repertoire richness was assessed with RTK rarefaction, the Chao1 estimator, and Recon v2.1 estimates of unobserved clonotypes. For all TCRbeta clonotypes obtained by the gDNA method from a few donors, generation probabilities were computed with OLGA. Held by TCRdb, this immuneACCESS table contains in-frame sequences only and omits some clones. Under half of the omission traces to an unresolved V gene where checked; the cause of the rest is unknown. Clone size and the V and J calls come from that table; the DNA yielded D and trimming. This sample gives about 2 million clones in total; roughly 94% of them show up just once. The ten largest clones add up to roughly 0.13% of the sample.

The donors were healthy, HIV-negative adults with no recently reported acute infections or vaccinations. Only Caucasian adults living in Nashville, Tennessee, USA were represented among the donors. CD4+ T cells were enriched by magnetic negative selection, after which naive cells were positively selected on CD45RA and the negative fraction was taken as the memory subset. After blood collection by leukapheresis, PBMCs were isolated using Ficoll-Histopaque density gradient centrifugation and then cryopreserved in the vapor phase of liquid nitrogen. Analytical flow cytometry was used to check the purity and quantity of every magnetically sorted T cell population. Genomic DNA was isolated from each sorted fraction and quantified by UV absorbance on a Nanodrop 2000c. What the work shows at the level of the full study, not this receptor alone: Rarefaction of sorted-subset datasets indicated incomplete sequencing despite the large sequencing depth. Pairwise subsampling indicated that sequencing depth was expected to affect the degree of clonotype sharing among donors. Sampling was restricted to blood, and TCR repertoires in tissue are likely to differ from TCR repertoires in blood. About 5% of naive CD4, 3% to 4% of naive CD8, around 2.3% of memory CD4, and 0.4% of memory CD8 clonotypes were shared across several donors. The genetic and exposure-history diversity represented was limited by the small number of donors. Higher generation probabilities were observed for clonotypes shared by all four sorted-subset donors than for non-shared clonotypes. Naive subsets generally had larger estimated clonotype richness than memory subsets did.

As to this clone: It lacks a known antigen. There are no base qualities to consult, and no much larger clone falls within one base.

The sequence is built from TRBV25-1 and TRBJ1-5, and 8 junction bases match TRBD1. Sequencing was done on a sample of naive CD4+ T cells sorted from blood. The cell subset or site label here, explained by the study, means: CD45RA+ positively selected. The sequence was collected from a man between 18 and 35 years old in good health. The nucleotide sequence reads as follows: TGTGCCAGCCGGCCCGACAGGGGAAGCAATCAGCCCCAGCATTTT. Its protein product is CASRPDRGSNQPQHF.